These 20 T cell receptor beta chains share one sample of origin, sequenced in a study of T cell changes during pregnancy in multiple sclerosis. Clones were read by immunoSEQ multiplex PCR, and TCRdb kept only the in-frame ones, dropping some. The sample shows around 38,000 clones, roughly 90% of them seen only once. This specimen consisted of CD8+ T cells from peripheral blood mononuclear cells, obtained in the third trimester of pregnancy. The receptors here all came from a female donor with multiple sclerosis, enrolled in a pregnancy study.

This chain links TRBV27 with TRBJ2-1, with D perhaps TRBD2 (6 bases). The CDR3 spans 14 residues. V shed 2 bases and J shed 4 bases, with 9 bases lying between them. Germline CDR1 MNHEY, CDR2 SMNVEV (reference sequence). The CDR3 sequence is CASSLGTSYNEQFF. The CDR3 nucleotides are TGTGCCAGCAGTTTAGGGACTTCGTACAATGAGCAGTTCTTC.

V is TRBV25-1 and J is TRBJ1-5; 8 positions agree with TRBD1. Per the germline V gene, CDR1 is MGHDK and CDR2 is SYGVNS. CDR3 size: 12 residues. The V and J ends lost 4 bases and 12 bases, in that order; junction bases with no gene match: 5. The CDR3 DNA is TGTGCCAGCAGTGGGGGGGACAGGCTCCAGCATTTT. It codes for CASSGGDRLQHF.

This sequence joins TRBV29-1 and TRBJ2-7; 12 bases are a match to TRBD2. The CDR3 runs to 13 residues. V dropped 7 bases and J dropped 5; count of bases not matched to a gene: 6. The germline V gene has CDR1 SQVTM and CDR2 ANQGSEA. CDR3 residues: CSATTSGSHEQYF. The CDR3 coding sequence is TGCAGCGCTACGACTAGCGGGAGCCACGAGCAGTACTTC.

This rearrangement joins TRBV7-9 to TRBJ2-2; the D gene is possibly TRBD1 (5 bases). CDR3 length: 12 residues. V lost 11 bases, J lost 2 bases, and 9 bases lay in between. Germline lookup yields CDR1 SEHNR and CDR2 FQNEAQ (reference sequence). The CDR3 protein is CAGQGNTGELFF. In DNA form, the CDR3 reads TGTGCCGGGCAGGGCAACACCGGGGAGCTGTTTTTT.

This clone was picked up one time. The chain has TRBV27 and TRBJ2-7, with D possibly TRBD1 on 6 matching bases. The CDR3 runs 15 residues. Germline assignment: CDR1 MNHEY and CDR2 SMNVEV (reference sequence). Trimming stripped 0 bases from V and 0 bases from J, with 9 bases between. CDR3 nucleotides: TGTGCCAGCAGTTTATCGCAGGGGCCCTCCTACGAGCAGTACTTC. It translates to CASSLSQGPSYEQYF.

The chain links TRBV4-1 to TRBJ1-5; TRBD1 matches 7 bases. The CDR3 length is 18 residues. V shed 2 bases, J shed 5 bases, and the junction held 15 bases outside the gene matches. Per the germline V gene, CDR1 is MGHRA and CDR2 is YSYEKL. CDR3 DNA sequence: TGCGCCAGCAGCCAATTCGAAGATGAGGGACAGACATATCAGCCCCAGCATTTT. It yields the protein CASSQFEDEGQTYQPQHF.

The chain has TRBV6-4 and TRBJ2-7, with D hard to call. Germline V CDR1 and CDR2: MRHNA, SNTAGT. This CDR3 comprises 13 residues. Trimming left V 6 bases short and J 7 bases short, with 16 bases between. The DNA of the CDR3 is TGTGCCAGCAGCGTAACTGCGGAGAGGGAGCAGTACTTC. Residues: CASSVTAEREQYF.

The rearrangement joins TRBV5-1 to TRBJ2-1; 14 positions match TRBD2. CDR1 is SGHRS, CDR2 YFSETQ, per germline. Losses at the gene ends were 1 base for V and 7 bases for J; bases not matched to a gene: 13. The CDR3 extends over 19 amino acids. CDR3 residues: CASSLNPGLAGGTRNEQFF. The CDR3 DNA is TGCGCCAGCAGCTTGAACCCCGGACTAGCGGGAGGAACGCGGAATGAGCAGTTCTTC.

This sequence joins TRBV19 and TRBJ1-2; 7 positions agree with TRBD1. V was clipped by 3 bases and J by 2 bases; unmatched bases: 3. Germline V CDR1 and CDR2: LNHDA, SQIVND (reference sequence). The CDR3 covers 14 residues. In DNA form, the CDR3 reads TGTGCCAGTAGTATCGGCAGGGGGAACTATGGCTACACCTTC. Translating it yields CASSIGRGNYGYTF.

The chain employs TRBV29-1 and TRBJ2-7; 9 nucleotides match TRBD1. Germline V gives CDR1 SQVTM, CDR2 ANQGSEA. V was pared by 4 bases and J by 2 bases, with 0 bases of the junction left unmatched. There are 12 residues in the CDR3. In nucleotides, the CDR3 is TGCAGCGTTGGGACAGGGGCCTACGAGCAGTACTTC. This sequence encodes CSVGTGAYEQYF.

The chain links TRBV23-1 to TRBJ1-2; possible D gene TRBD1, 5 bases. TRBV23-1 carries the ORF label, with uncertain function. Deletions cut 5 bases from V and 0 bases from J, with 19 bases between. CDR3 length: 17 residues. The CDR3 region has the DNA TGCGCCAGCAGTGGCAGGACACTCGTGGGGACTAACTATGGCTACACCTTC. Its translation: CASSGRTLVGTNYGYTF.

This clone occurred a few times. V gene TRBV6-6 combines with J gene TRBJ2-7; no reliable D call. The CDR3 runs 12 residues. Germline V CDR1 and CDR2: MNHNY, SVGAGI (reference sequence). Trimming shortened V by 7 bases and J by 2 bases, and 9 bases separated the two germline ends. The CDR3 DNA reads as TGTGCCAGCATATCACTTGCCTACGAGCAGTACTTC. Translation: CASISLAYEQYF.

This chain uses TRBV19 with TRBJ1-5, with D possibly being TRBD1 (6 bases). The CDR3 has 15 residues. Trimming stripped 3 bases from V and 2 bases from J, with 11 bases between. Germline V gene data show CDR1 as LNHDA and CDR2 as SQIVND (reference sequence). Here the CDR3 reads CASSIPRGGNQPQHF. The CDR3 nucleotides are TGTGCCAGTAGTATCCCCAGGGGAGGCAATCAGCCCCAGCATTTT.

The chain has TRBV19 and TRBJ2-2; D not certain. The CDR3 contains 13 residues. V was trimmed by 7 bases and J by 1 base, leaving 7 bases between them. Germline V gene lookup returns CDR1 LNHDA and CDR2 SQIVND (reference sequence). The DNA for the CDR3 is TGTGCCAGTATCCCGAGGAACACCGGGGAGCTGTTTTTT. Its translation: CASIPRNTGELFF.

The genes are TRBV6-4 and TRBJ2-5; D is possibly TRBD1 (5 bases). Trimming shortened V by 0 bases and J by 7 bases, and 12 bases separated the two germline ends. Germline CDR1 MRHNA, CDR2 SNTAGT. This CDR3 comprises 14 residues. CDR3 in amino acids: CASSDSPGTGTQYF. The CDR3, as DNA: TGTGCCAGCAGTGACTCCCCGGGTACAGGGACCCAGTACTTC.

This rearrangement joins TRBV5-6 to TRBJ2-4; 11 bases map to TRBD1. This CDR3 is 15 amino acids long. Germline V gene data show CDR1 as SGHDT and CDR2 as YYEEEE. Trimming at V came to 2 bases and at J to 7 bases, leaving 5 bases not matched to a gene. CDR3 in DNA: TGTGCCAGCAGCTTAGGGACAGGGGGTGAGAACATTCAGTACTTC. Its translation is CASSLGTGGENIQYF. The whole variable domain, remainder taken from reference TRBV5-6 and TRBJ2-4, is DAGVTQSPTHLIKTRGQQVTLRCSPKSGHDTVSWYQQALGQGPQFIFQYYEEEERQRGNFPDRFSGHQFPNYSSELNVNALLLGDSALYLCASSLGTGGENIQYFGAGTRLSVL.

The chain couples TRBV15 to TRBJ1-4, with D perhaps matching TRBD1 (5 bases). The V end lost 2 bases, the J end lost 0 bases, and 10 bases lay between the germline ends. The CDR3 is 16 residues long. Germline lookup yields CDR1 LNHNV and CDR2 YYDKDF (reference sequence). The CDR3 sequence is CATSRMLGATNEKLFF. As DNA, the CDR3 is TGTGCCACCAGCAGAATGTTAGGGGCAACTAATGAAAAACTGTTTTTT.

CDR3 sequence (DNA): TGTGCCAGCAGCTTGGACGGGTTTGCAACTAATGAAAAACTGTTTTTT. Translated, it gives CASSLDGFATNEKLFF. The chain carries TRBV5-5 and TRBJ1-4; D ambiguous. The CDR3 has 16 residues. V was cut by 0 bases and J by 0 bases, with 9 bases left in between. From germline, CDR1 is SGHKS and CDR2 YYEKEE (reference sequence).

V is TRBV4-3 and J is TRBJ1-5, with 7 bases matching TRBD1. V shed 1 base and J 3 bases; nucleotides not matched to a gene: 3. This CDR3 has 15 residues. In germline, CDR1 is LGHNA, CDR2 YSLEER. CDR3 residues: CASSQGTGSNQPQHF. CDR3 nucleotides: TGCGCCAGCAGCCAAGGGACAGGCTCCAATCAGCCCCAGCATTTT.

The chain couples TRBV7-3 to TRBJ2-3; 11 bases agree with TRBD2. Germline V lookup: CDR1 SGHTA, CDR2 FQGTGA. J was trimmed by 1 base and V by 5 bases; bases with no gene match: 5. The CDR3 is 16 amino acids. DNA for the CDR3: TGTGCCAGCAGCCCCTATAGCGGGAGGGGCACAGATACGCAGTATTTT. Amino acid sequence: CASSPYSGRGTDTQYF.